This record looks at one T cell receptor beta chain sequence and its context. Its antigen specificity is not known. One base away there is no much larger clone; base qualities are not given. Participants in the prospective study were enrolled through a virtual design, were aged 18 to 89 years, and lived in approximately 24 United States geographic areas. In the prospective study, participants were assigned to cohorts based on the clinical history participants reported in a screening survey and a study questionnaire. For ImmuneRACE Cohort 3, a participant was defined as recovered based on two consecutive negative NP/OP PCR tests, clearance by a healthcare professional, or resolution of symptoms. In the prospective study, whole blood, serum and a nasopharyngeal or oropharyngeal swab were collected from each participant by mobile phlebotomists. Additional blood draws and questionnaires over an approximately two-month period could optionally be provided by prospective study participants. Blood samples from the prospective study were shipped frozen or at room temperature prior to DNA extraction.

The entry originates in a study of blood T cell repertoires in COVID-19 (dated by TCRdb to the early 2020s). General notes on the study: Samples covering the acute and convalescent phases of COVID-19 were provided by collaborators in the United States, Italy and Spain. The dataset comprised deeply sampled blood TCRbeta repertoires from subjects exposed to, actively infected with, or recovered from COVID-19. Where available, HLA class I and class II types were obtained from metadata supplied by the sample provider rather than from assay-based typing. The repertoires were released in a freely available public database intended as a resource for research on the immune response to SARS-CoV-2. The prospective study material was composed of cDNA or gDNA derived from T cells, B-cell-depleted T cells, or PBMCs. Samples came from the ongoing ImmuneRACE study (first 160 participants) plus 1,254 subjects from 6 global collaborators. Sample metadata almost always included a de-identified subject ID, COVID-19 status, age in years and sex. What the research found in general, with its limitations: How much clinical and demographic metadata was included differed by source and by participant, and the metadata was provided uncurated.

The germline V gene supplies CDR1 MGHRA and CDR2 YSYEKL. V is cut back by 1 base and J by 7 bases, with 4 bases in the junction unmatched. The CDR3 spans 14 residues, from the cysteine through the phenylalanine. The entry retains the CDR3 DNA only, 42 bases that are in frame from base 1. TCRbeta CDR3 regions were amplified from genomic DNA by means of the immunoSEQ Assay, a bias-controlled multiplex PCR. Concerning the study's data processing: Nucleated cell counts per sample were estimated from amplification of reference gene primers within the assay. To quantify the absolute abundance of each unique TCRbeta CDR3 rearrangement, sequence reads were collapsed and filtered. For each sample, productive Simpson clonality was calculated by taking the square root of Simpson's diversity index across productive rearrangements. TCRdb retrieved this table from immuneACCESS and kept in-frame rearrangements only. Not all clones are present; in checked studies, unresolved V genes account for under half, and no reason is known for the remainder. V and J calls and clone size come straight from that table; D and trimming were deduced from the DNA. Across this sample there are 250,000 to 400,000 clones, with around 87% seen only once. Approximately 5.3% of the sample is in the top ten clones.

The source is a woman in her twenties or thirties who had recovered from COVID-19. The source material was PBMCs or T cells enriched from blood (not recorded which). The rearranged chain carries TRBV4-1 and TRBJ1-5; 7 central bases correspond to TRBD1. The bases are TGCGCCAGCAGCCAAGGACAGGGTATACAGCCCCAGCATTTT. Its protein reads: CASSQGQGIQPQHF.